The rows below give T cell receptor beta chains drawn from one sample of a study of the immune and genomic landscape of osteosarcoma. Sequencing was performed with immunoSEQ multiplex PCR; in TCRdb, only in-frame clones are kept and a portion is missing. The table includes more than 850 clones, roughly two thirds detected once. Sequencing was carried out using tumor tissue from a local recurrence in the femur. The source of these receptors is a man between 65 and 80 years old with osteosarcoma. Each CDR3 is given with its conserved first and last residue. Fields, in order: clone size, V gene, D gene, J gene, CDR3 protein, CDR3 DNA. The D gene is left open where the match is weak. Size tells how often a clone was seen (once, few, many) or the class of an expanded clone, and some rows leave it out.

abundance: .
v_gene: TRBV5-1
d_gene: .
j_gene: TRBJ2-2
CDR3aa: CASSLDAELGTGELFF
CDR3nt: TGCGCCAGCAGCTTGGATGCGGAGTTGGGGACCGGGGAGCTGTTTTTT

abundance: few
v_gene: TRBV19
d_gene: .
j_gene: TRBJ2-7
CDR3aa: CASNGGRTDEQYF
CDR3nt: TGTGCCAGTAATGGGGGGCGGACGGACGAGCAGTACTTC

abundance: .
v_gene: TRBV5-3
d_gene: TRBD1
j_gene: TRBJ2-7
CDR3aa: CASSESRDRPYEQYF
CDR3nt: TGTGCCAGCAGCGAGAGCCGGGACAGACCCTACGAGCAGTACTTC

abundance: .
v_gene: TRBV6-9
d_gene: .
j_gene: TRBJ2-5
CDR3aa: CASSYLGRNQETQYF
CDR3nt: TGTGCCAGCAGTTACTTGGGACGGAACCAAGAGACCCAGTACTTC

abundance: .
v_gene: TRBV7-2
d_gene: .
j_gene: TRBJ2-2
CDR3aa: CASSLDGALNTGELFF
CDR3nt: TGTGCCAGCAGCTTAGATGGAGCCCTGAACACCGGGGAGCTGTTTTTT

abundance: .
v_gene: TRBV19
d_gene: TRBD1
j_gene: TRBJ2-6
CDR3aa: CASSIRDRGPGANVLTF
CDR3nt: TGTGCCAGTAGTATACGGGACAGGGGACCTGGGGCCAACGTCCTGACTTTC

abundance: .
v_gene: TRBV4-2
d_gene: TRBD2
j_gene: TRBJ2-3
CDR3aa: CASSPRGLGVGTDTQYF
CDR3nt: TGTGCCAGCAGCCCCCGTGGACTAGGGGTTGGCACAGATACGCAGTATTTT

abundance: .
v_gene: TRBV9
d_gene: .
j_gene: TRBJ2-5
CDR3aa: CASSVEWGLEPETQYF
CDR3nt: TGTGCCAGCAGCGTAGAGTGGGGGCTGGAGCCGGAGACCCAGTACTTC

abundance: .
v_gene: TRBV11-2
d_gene: .
j_gene: TRBJ1-5
CDR3aa: CASSLLFEGDQPQHF
CDR3nt: TGTGCCAGCAGCTTACTGTTTGAGGGGGATCAGCCCCAGCATTTT

abundance: .
v_gene: TRBV6-5
d_gene: .
j_gene: TRBJ1-3
CDR3aa: CASSPSGPPGNTIYF
CDR3nt: TGTGCCAGCAGCCCGTCGGGGCCGCCTGGAAACACCATATATTTT

abundance: .
v_gene: TRBV4-1
d_gene: .
j_gene: TRBJ1-4
CDR3aa: CASSPQFNEKLFF
CDR3nt: TGCGCCAGCAGCCCACAGTTTAATGAAAAACTGTTTTTT